These 4 T cell receptor beta chains originate from one sample sequenced in a study of blood T cell repertoires in COVID-19. TCRdb's table, derived via immunoSEQ multiplex PCR, lists solely in-frame clones and lacks some. The sample has about 240,000 clones, 80% to 85% seen once; the top ten hold 3.4%. The material sequenced was peripheral blood. These receptor sequences come from a young woman with acute or convalescent COVID-19.

The CDR3 DNA reads TGTGCCAGCAGCGGGGGCGGTTGGCAGGGCTTTGGCTACACCTTC. Translating gives CASSGGGWQGFGYTF. This chain joins TRBV9 and TRBJ1-2, with a possible D match to TRBD1 (5 bases). The CDR3 loop spans 15 amino acids. Trimming took 3 bases from V and 7 from J, leaving 19 bases between them. Per the germline V gene, CDR1 is SGDLS and CDR2 is YYNGEE.

The genes are TRBV19 and TRBJ1-2; TRBD1 matches at 8 bases. The CDR3 is 15 amino acids. Germline CDR1 and CDR2: LNHDA and SQIVND (reference sequence). V was pared by 5 bases and J by 4 bases, with 9 bases of the junction left unmatched. The CDR3 sequence is CASSLRTGFPYGYTF. In DNA form, the CDR3 reads TGTGCCAGTAGTCTACGGACAGGGTTTCCCTATGGCTACACCTTC. Together with reference TRBV19 and TRBJ1-2, the CDR3 gives the full variable domain: DGGITQSPKYLFRKEGQNVTLSCEQNLNHDAMYWYRQDPGQGLRLIYYSQIVNDFQKGDIAEGYSVSREKKESFPLTVTSAQKNPTAFYLCASSLRTGFPYGYTFGSGTRLTVV.

The rearrangement joins TRBV2 to TRBJ2-5, with 10 bases that match TRBD1. This CDR3 is built from 15 residues. V shed 6 bases, J shed 5 bases, and the junction held 9 bases outside the gene matches. Germline CDR1 SNHLY, CDR2 FYNNEI. The CDR3 DNA is TGTGCCAGCAGCCCAAGGGGACAGGGGTGGGAGACCCAGTACTTC. Translating it yields CASSPRGQGWETQYF.

This clone was observed once. The junction departs from the called germline gene at one end, perhaps through a read error. The chain carries TRBV28 and TRBJ1-1, with D perhaps matching TRBD1 (6 bases). This CDR3 contains 11 residues. Germline V lookup: CDR1 MDHEN, CDR2 SYDVKM. DNA for the CDR3: TGTGCCAGCAGTCCTGGGGGCGGGCCCAAGTTT. It yields the protein CASSPGGGPKF.